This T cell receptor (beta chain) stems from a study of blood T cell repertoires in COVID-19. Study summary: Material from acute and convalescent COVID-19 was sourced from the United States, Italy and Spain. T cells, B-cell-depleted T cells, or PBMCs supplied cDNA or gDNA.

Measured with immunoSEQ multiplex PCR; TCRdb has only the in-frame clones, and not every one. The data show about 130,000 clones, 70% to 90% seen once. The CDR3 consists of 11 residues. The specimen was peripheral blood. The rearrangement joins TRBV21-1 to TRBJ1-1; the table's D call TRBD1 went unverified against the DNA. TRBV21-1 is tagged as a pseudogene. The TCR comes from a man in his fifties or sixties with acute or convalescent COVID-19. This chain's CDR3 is CASSKEGLAFF. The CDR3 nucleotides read TGTGCCAGCAGCAAAGAGGGGTTAGCTTTCTTT.